This TCR beta chain was captured in a study of shared clonotypes between healthy human individuals. As regards this clone: Its antigen is undetermined.

With 0 bases removed from V and 1 base from J, the gap between germline ends came to 13 bases. Germline lookup yields CDR1 LGHNT and CDR2 FRNRAP. CDR3 length: 17 residues. In the authors' methods: In the immunoSEQ data, sequences were junction-only and lacked quality scores, so filtering differed. The repertoire was sequenced with immunoSEQ multiplex PCR; TCRdb's copy has only in-frame clones and lacks some. The DNA gave D and trimming, while V, J and clone size come from that table. The table records some 690,000 clones, roughly 91% of them present only once. General study points: In having few donors, the study represented limited genetic and exposure-history diversity.

This rearrangement joins TRBV12-5 to TRBJ1-5; D gene unclear. The sample taken for sequencing was memory CD8+ T cells from PBMCs. The subset: CD45RO+ cells pooled with CCR7-negative TemRA cells. The clonotype comes from a man younger than 35 in good health. Some clones in this sample may be carry-over from other donors' samples. The CDR3 sequence is CASGLVVGPGSNQPQHF. The DNA of the CDR3 is TGTGCTAGTGGTTTGGTAGTGGGCCCCGGCAGCAATCAGCCCCAGCATTTT. Full variable domain (missing parts from reference TRBV12-5 and TRBJ1-5): DARVTQTPRHKVTEMGQEVTMRCQPILGHNTVFWYRQTMMQGLELLAYFRNRAPLDDSGMPKDRFSAEMPDATLATLKIQPSEPRDSAVYFCASGLVVGPGSNQPQHFGDGTRLSIL.